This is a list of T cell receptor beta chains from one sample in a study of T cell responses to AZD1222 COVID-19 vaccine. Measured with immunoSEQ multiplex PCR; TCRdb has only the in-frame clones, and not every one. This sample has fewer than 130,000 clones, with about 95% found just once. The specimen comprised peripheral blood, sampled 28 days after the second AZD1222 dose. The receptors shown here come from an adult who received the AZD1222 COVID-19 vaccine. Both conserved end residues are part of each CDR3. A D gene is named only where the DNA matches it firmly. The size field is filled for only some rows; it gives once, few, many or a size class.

CDR3: CASSLERNTEAFF
DNA: TGTGCCAGCAGCTTAGAAAGGAACACTGAAGCTTTCTTT
J: TRBJ1-1
V: TRBV11-3
D: .
size: .

CDR3: CASRPGTGYGYTF
DNA: TGCGCCAGCAGACCCGGGACGGGCTATGGCTACACCTTC
J: TRBJ1-2
V: TRBV4-1
D: .
size: .

CDR3: CASTTPASGYTF
DNA: TGTGCCAGCACCACCCCGGCGAGTGGCTACACCTTC
J: TRBJ1-2
V: TRBV6-5
D: .
size: .

CDR3: CSSSGDTTDTQYF
DNA: TGCAGCTCTTCCGGGGATACCACAGATACGCAGTATTTT
J: TRBJ2-3
V: TRBV29-1
D: .
size: .

CDR3: CASRQLQGGDGEKLFF
DNA: TGTGCCAGCCGCCAACTACAGGGGGGGGATGGTGAAAAACTGTTTTTT
J: TRBJ1-4
V: TRBV27
D: TRBD1
size: .

CDR3: CATSGGGRPWANVLTF
DNA: TGTGCCACCAGCGGTGGAGGGCGGCCCTGGGCCAACGTCCTGACTTTC
J: TRBJ2-6
V: TRBV15
D: .
size: .

CDR3: CASTPGGGLGGYTF
DNA: TGTGCCAGCACCCCAGGGGGCGGACTCGGGGGCTACACCTTC
J: TRBJ1-2
V: TRBV7-9
D: TRBD1
size: .

CDR3: CASSTLGTSGDEETQYF
DNA: TGTGCCAGCAGCACCCTAGGGACTAGCGGGGATGAAGAGACCCAGTACTTC
J: TRBJ2-5
V: TRBV21-1
D: .
size: .

CDR3: CASGLSGTHTDTQYF
DNA: TGTGCTAGTGGTTTGTCGGGGACCCACACAGATACGCAGTATTTT
J: TRBJ2-3
V: TRBV12-5
D: .
size: .

CDR3: CASSSPSGYTGELFF
DNA: TGTGCCAGCAGCTCCCCTAGCGGATACACCGGGGAGCTGTTTTTT
J: TRBJ2-2
V: TRBV11-2
D: TRBD2
size: once

CDR3: CAISERRQGSYEQYF
DNA: TGTGCCATCAGTGAACGGCGACAGGGGTCGTACGAGCAGTACTTC
J: TRBJ2-7
V: TRBV10-3
D: TRBD1
size: .

CDR3: CASSYDPYGYTF
DNA: TGTGCCAGCAGCTATGACCCCTATGGCTACACCTTC
J: TRBJ1-2
V: TRBV5-6
D: .
size: .

CDR3: CASKQAGGLLNTDTQYF
DNA: TGTGCCAGCAAACAAGCGGGGGGGCTTTTGAACACAGATACGCAGTATTTT
J: TRBJ2-3
V: TRBV27
D: TRBD2
size: .

CDR3: CASSEQSHGYTF
DNA: TGTGCCAGCAGTGAACAGTCCCATGGCTACACCTTC
J: TRBJ1-2
V: TRBV2
D: .
size: .

CDR3: CASKYGTGGRQPQHF
DNA: TGTGCCAGCAAATACGGGACAGGGGGTCGACAGCCCCAGCATTTT
J: TRBJ1-5
V: TRBV28
D: TRBD1
size: .

CDR3: CATSRTPGSTDTQYF
DNA: TGTGCCACCAGCAGGACCCCGGGTAGCACAGATACGCAGTATTTT
J: TRBJ2-3
V: TRBV15
D: .
size: .

CDR3: CASSGSLLTTEAFF
DNA: TGTGCCAGCAGTGGCAGCCTCCTAACGACTGAAGCTTTCTTT
J: TRBJ1-1
V: TRBV2
D: .
size: .

CDR3: CASSSISNYGYTF
DNA: TGCGCCAGCAGCTCCATTTCTAACTATGGCTACACCTTC
J: TRBJ1-2
V: TRBV5-1
D: .
size: medium-sized

CDR3: CASESQETQYF
DNA: TGTGCCAGCGAGTCGCAAGAGACCCAGTACTTC
J: TRBJ2-5
V: TRBV6-5
D: .
size: .

CDR3: CASSMADNQPQHF
DNA: TGTGCCAGTAGTATGGCGGATAATCAGCCCCAGCATTTT
J: TRBJ1-5
V: TRBV19
D: .
size: .

CDR3: CASSPRGPGLPSYGYTF
DNA: TGTGCCAGCTCACCACGGGGACCGGGACTCCCTAGCTATGGCTACACCTTC
J: TRBJ1-2
V: TRBV18
D: .
size: .

CDR3: CASSFSGFDTQYF
DNA: TGTGCCAGCAGCTTTTCAGGTTTTGATACGCAGTATTTT
J: TRBJ2-3
V: TRBV7-9
D: .
size: .

CDR3: CASTPDRAPYEQYF
DNA: TGTGCCAGCACTCCTGACAGGGCCCCCTACGAGCAGTACTTC
J: TRBJ2-7
V: TRBV6-5
D: TRBD1
size: .

CDR3: CASSSSYARARGYTF
DNA: TGTGCCAGCAGTTCATCTTATGCAAGGGCACGCGGCTACACCTTC
J: TRBJ1-2
V: TRBV28
D: .
size: .

CDR3: CALSGSSYNEQFF
DNA: TGTGCCCTATCCGGGAGCTCCTACAATGAGCAGTTCTTC
J: TRBJ2-1
V: TRBV30
D: .
size: .

CDR3: CASREDPRGNSPLHF
DNA: TGTGCCAGCAGAGAGGACCCAAGGGGTAATTCACCCCTCCACTTT
J: TRBJ1-6
V: TRBV6-5
D: .
size: .

CDR3: CASSSTLSDYGYTF
DNA: TGTGCCAGCAGCTCCACTCTATCGGACTATGGCTACACCTTC
J: TRBJ1-2
V: TRBV5-6
D: .
size: few

CDR3: CASTPGSGEQFF
DNA: TGTGCCAGCACCCCGGGTAGCGGTGAGCAGTTCTTC
J: TRBJ2-1
V: TRBV6-5
D: .
size: .

CDR3: CASSSGDSNQPQHF
DNA: TGTGCCAGCAGTTCAGGGGATAGCAATCAGCCCCAGCATTTT
J: TRBJ1-5
V: TRBV7-8
D: .
size: .

CDR3: CASSYGSLYEQYF
DNA: TGTGCCAGCAGTTACGGCTCCCTCTACGAGCAGTACTTC
J: TRBJ2-7
V: TRBV6-5
D: .
size: .

CDR3: CASSLPGGYTF
DNA: TGTGCCAGCAGCTTACCCGGTGGCTACACCTTC
J: TRBJ1-2
V: TRBV7-2
D: .
size: .

CDR3: CSVEGDRGRNYGYTF
DNA: TGCAGCGTTGAAGGGGACAGGGGACGAAACTATGGCTACACCTTC
J: TRBJ1-2
V: TRBV29-1
D: TRBD1
size: .

CDR3: CASSLEQGVYTF
DNA: TGTGCCAGCAGCTTAGAACAGGGTGTCTACACCTTC
J: TRBJ1-2
V: TRBV7-9
D: .
size: once

CDR3: CASSPGTGRVRAFF
DNA: TGTGCCAGCTCACCAGGGACAGGGAGAGTAAGAGCTTTCTTT
J: TRBJ1-1
V: TRBV18
D: TRBD1
size: once